One sample yielded the 13 T cell receptor beta chains listed below, sequenced in a study of blood T cell repertoires in COVID-19. Using immunoSEQ multiplex PCR, the repertoire was profiled, and TCRdb retains in-frame clones only, with some absent. Among hundreds of thousands of clones, 86% were seen once, and the ten largest hold roughly 3.8%. What was sequenced was PBMCs or T cells enriched from blood (not recorded which). These receptors came from a woman in her forties with acute COVID-19.

The chain couples TRBV18 to TRBJ2-1; D is perhaps TRBD2 (5 bases). The CDR3 loop spans 15 amino acids. V lost 2 bases and J 8 bases, leaving 16 bases between the germline ends. The germline V gene has CDR1 KGHSH and CDR2 LQKENI. CDR3 region: CASSPAKRSNDEQFF. CDR3 in DNA: TGTGCCAGCTCACCAGCCAAGCGGTCGAACGATGAGCAGTTCTTC.

This clone was counted a single time. The chain combines TRBV29-1 with TRBJ2-2, with D perhaps TRBD1 (5 bases). V was pared by 4 bases and J by 10 bases, with 16 bases between. Germline V gene lookup returns CDR1 SQVTM and CDR2 ANQGSEA. This CDR3 spans 13 amino acids. In nucleotides, the CDR3 is TGCAGCGTTGTCGGACACCTAGGCGAGGAGCTGTTTTTT. It translates to CSVVGHLGEELFF.

This clone was observed a handful of times. The chain joins TRBV4-1 to TRBJ2-1, with D tentatively TRBD2 (6 bases). Germline CDR1 reads MGHRA; CDR2 reads YSYEKL. CDR3 length: 17 amino acids. Trimming cost V 3 bases and J 6 bases, with 21 bases left between them. CDR3 amino acids: CASSQGTSRVGVNEQFF. The CDR3 DNA sequence: TGCGCCAGCAGCCAGGGCACTAGCAGGGTGGGGGTCAATGAGCAGTTCTTC.

The genes are TRBV28 and TRBJ2-5, with TRBD1 matching over 7 bases. The V gene end was trimmed by 7 bases and the J gene end by 5 bases; junction bases not matched to a gene: 7. The CDR3 sequence is 13 residues long. Germline loops: CDR1 MDHEN, CDR2 SYDVKM. This chain's CDR3 is CASKRQGGETQYF. The CDR3 DNA reads TGTGCCAGCAAAAGACAGGGCGGGGAGACCCAGTACTTC. The full variable domain, in which reference TRBV28 and TRBJ2-5 provide the parts outside the CDR3, is DVKVTQSSRYLVKRTGEKVFLECVQDMDHENMFWYRQDPGLGLRLIYFSYDVKMKEKGDIPEGYSVSREKKERFSLILESASTNQTSMYLCASKRQGGETQYFGPGTRLLVL.

The chain joins TRBV11-2 to TRBJ1-1, with D perhaps TRBD1 (5 bases). Trimming took off 1 base at V and 10 bases at J, with 10 bases between the two ends. CDR3 length equals 12 residues. Per germline, CDR1 SGHAT and CDR2 FQNNGV. DNA of the CDR3: TGTGCCAGCAGCTTAGTAAGGCAGGGAGCTTTCTTT. This translates into CASSLVRQGAFF.

The chain recombines TRBV29-1 with TRBJ2-1; possibly TRBD2 for D (6 bases). Germline loops: CDR1 SQVTM, CDR2 ANQGSEA. V shed 7 bases and J shed 4 bases, with 11 bases lying between them. The CDR3 has 12 amino acids. The chain's CDR3 is CSAREDYNEQFF. The CDR3 nucleotides are TGCAGCGCCAGGGAGGATTACAATGAGCAGTTCTTC.

The rearrangement links TRBV18 to TRBJ1-1; no clear D gene. Looked up from germline, CDR1 is KGHSH and CDR2 is LQKENI. The CDR3 consists of 16 residues. V was pared by 5 bases and J by 1 base, with 17 bases between. The CDR3: CASSENPPRGNTEAFF. The CDR3 DNA reads as TGTGCCAGCTCAGAAAACCCACCAAGAGGGAACACTGAAGCTTTCTTT.

The rearrangement uses TRBV28 and TRBJ2-1; tentatively, D is TRBD2 (6 bases). In germline, CDR1 is MDHEN, CDR2 SYDVKM. The CDR3 runs to 17 residues. The V end lost 5 bases, the J end lost 5 bases, and 22 bases lay between the germline ends. The CDR3 region has the DNA TGTGCCAGCAGTAAAGGGACGGGACTTCCTTTGCACAATGAGCAGTTCTTC. Encoded protein: CASSKGTGLPLHNEQFF.

This clone appeared once. The chain couples TRBV3-1 (or the pseudogene TRBV3-2) to TRBJ2-3, with D tentatively TRBD2 (7 bases). V lost 0 bases to trimming and J lost 5 bases, with 18 bases between them. Germline loops: CDR1 LGHDT, CDR2 YNNKEL (reference sequence). The CDR3 is 17 amino acids. CDR3: CASSQDRLAEGGDTQYF. The CDR3 DNA is TGTGCCAGCAGCCAAGATAGGCTAGCGGAGGGGGGAGATACGCAGTATTTT.

J is TRBJ1-4 and V is TRBV3-1 (or the pseudogene TRBV3-2), with D perhaps TRBD1 (5 bases). CDR1 is LGHDT, CDR2 YNNKEL, per germline (reference sequence). This CDR3 region has 15 residues. V lost 2 bases to trimming and J lost 7 bases, with 14 bases between them. CDR3 residues: CASSQPTGLGEKLFF. The DNA of the CDR3 is TGTGCCAGCAGCCAACCTACAGGATTGGGTGAAAAACTGTTTTTT.

This chain joins TRBV6-2 or TRBV6-3 and TRBJ2-7, with 11 positions matching TRBD2. The trim removed 6 bases at V and 2 bases at J, leaving 9 bases unmatched. The CDR3 has 16 residues. Germline V lookup: CDR1 MNHEY, CDR2 SVGEGT. The CDR3 here is CASSWRLAGLAYEQYF. CDR3 coding DNA: TGTGCCAGCAGCTGGAGACTAGCGGGACTAGCCTACGAGCAGTACTTC.

The genes are TRBV3-1 (or the pseudogene TRBV3-2) and TRBJ2-2; D possibly corresponds to TRBD1 (6 bases). The V and J ends lost 4 bases and 1 base respectively, with 10 bases between them. The CDR3 runs to 15 residues. The germline V gene encodes CDR1 LGHDT and CDR2 YNNKEL (reference sequence). The CDR3 region is CASSRKTGNTGELFF. CDR3 nucleotides: TGTGCCAGCAGCCGGAAGACAGGGAACACCGGGGAGCTGTTTTTT.

This rearrangement joins TRBV27 to TRBJ1-2; no firm D call. This CDR3 contains 15 residues. The V end was cut by 1 base, the J end by 3 bases, with 12 bases between. CDR1 and CDR2 (germline): MNHEY, SMNVEV (reference sequence). The CDR3 DNA sequence: TGTGCCAGCAGTTTATATCCAGGTTGGGACTATGGCTACACCTTC. It codes for CASSLYPGWDYGYTF.